Below are 19 T cell receptor beta chains sequenced from a single sample in a study of beta chain features in type 1 diabetes. General observations from the study: All four CD4+ subsets from Type 1 diabetes patients carried moderately but significantly shorter TCRB CDR3s.

No antigen has been identified for these receptors. Since all of the isolated RNA was reverse transcribed, expressed TCRB transcripts were what got sequenced. Profiled with immunoSEQ multiplex PCR; TCRdb holds only in-frame clones, not every one. This table holds about 150,000 clones, 9% to 12% found once. The sample consisted of central memory CD4+ T cells from blood. The receptors shown here come from a young man with type 1 diabetes.

In this sample, this clone turned up a few times. The genes are TRBV6-1 and TRBJ1-2; perhaps TRBD1 as D (5 bases). V was pared by 2 bases and J by 2 bases, with 6 bases between. This CDR3 has 13 amino acids. Germline V gives CDR1 MNHNS, CDR2 SASEGT. CDR3 residues: CASSERGNYGYTF. For the CDR3, the DNA is TGTGCCAGCAGTGAACGGGGGAACTATGGCTACACCTTC.

The chain couples TRBV14 to TRBJ2-1, with 8 bases aligning to TRBD2. Looked up from germline, CDR1 is SGHDN and CDR2 is FVKESK. The J segment lost 0 bases and the V segment lost 4 bases, leaving 17 bases of the junction unmatched. The CDR3 has 20 amino acids. CDR3 DNA: TGTGCCAGCAGCCCCTTAGGCGCGGGAGGCACCTACAGCTCCTACAATGAGCAGTTCTTC. Residues: CASSPLGAGGTYSSYNEQFF. Supplemented by reference TRBV14 and TRBJ2-1, the full variable domain reads EAGVTQFPSHSVIEKGQTVTLRCDPISGHDNLYWYRRVMGKEIKFLLHFVKESKQDESGMPNNRFLAERTGGTYSTLKVQPAELEDSGVYFCASSPLGAGGTYSSYNEQFFGPGTRLTVL.

In its sample, this clone was seen a few times. This CDR3 reads CASSFANSGANVLTF. The CDR3, as DNA: TGTGCCAGTAGTTTCGCGAACTCTGGGGCCAACGTCCTGACTTTC. V and J are TRBV19 and TRBJ2-6; D remains ambiguous. Trimming took 5 bases from V and 0 from J, leaving 8 bases between them. The CDR3 length is 15 residues. Germline V gene lookup returns CDR1 LNHDA and CDR2 SQIVND (reference sequence). The variable domain in full, completed from reference TRBV19 and TRBJ2-6, reads DGGITQSPKYLFRKEGQNVTLSCEQNLNHDAMYWYRQDPGQGLRLIYYSQIVNDFQKGDIAEGYSVSREKKESFPLTVTSAQKNPTAFYLCASSFANSGANVLTFGAGSRLTVL.

The chain recombines TRBV15 with TRBJ2-1; D not resolved. The CDR3 length is 13 residues. V lost 5 bases to trimming and J lost 4 bases, with 9 bases between them. The germline V gene encodes CDR1 LNHNV and CDR2 YYDKDF (reference sequence). CDR3 bases: TGTGCCACCAGCCCGAGTTCTTACAATGAGCAGTTCTTC. This sequence encodes CATSPSSYNEQFF.

This clone was detected a few times. The chain employs TRBV2 and TRBJ1-1; D is ambiguous. Germline V lookup: CDR1 SNHLY, CDR2 FYNNEI. The ends were cut back, 7 bases at V and 11 bases at J, with 17 bases in the middle. The CDR3 contains 12 residues. CDR3 in DNA: TGTGCCAGCAAACTGGTAGAGGGAACGGCTTTCTTT. This sequence encodes CASKLVEGTAFF.

This clone was counted only a few times. The V gene is TRBV5-1, the J gene TRBJ2-1; TRBD2 matches at 8 bases. Germline-derived CDR1 and CDR2 are SGHRS and YFSETQ. CDR3 size: 16 residues. After removal of 4 bases from V and 1 base from J, the junction contained 7 bases not matched to a gene. The DNA of the CDR3 is TGCGCCAGCAGCCGCGATTCTAGCGGGTCCTACAATGAGCAGTTCTTC. Residues: CASSRDSSGSYNEQFF.

This clone was seen a few times. This chain joins TRBV7-3 and TRBJ2-1; TRBD2 aligns across 10 bases. This CDR3 is 15 amino acids long. Per germline, CDR1 SGHTA and CDR2 FQGTGA. Trimming removed 6 bases from V and 3 bases from J; junction bases left unmatched: 5. CDR3 sequence: CASRRAGGVYNEQFF. The CDR3 DNA reads TGTGCCAGCAGAAGAGCGGGAGGGGTCTACAATGAGCAGTTCTTC. Full variable domain (missing parts from reference TRBV7-3 and TRBJ2-1): GAGVSQTPSNKVTEKGKYVELRCDPISGHTALYWYRQSLGQGPEFLIYFQGTGAADDSGLPNDRFFAVRPEGSVSTLKIQRTERGDSAVYLCASRRAGGVYNEQFFGPGTRLTVL.

This clone was observed a handful of times. The chain couples TRBV9 to TRBJ2-7; 11 bases match TRBD1. Trimming cost V 4 bases and J 1 base; bases outside gene matches: 1. Germline CDR1 SGDLS, CDR2 YYNGEE. The CDR3 has 14 amino acids. Here the CDR3 reads CASSRDRGSYEQYF. CDR3 nucleotide sequence: TGTGCCAGCAGCCGGGACAGGGGGTCCTACGAGCAGTACTTC.

This clone has only a few counts. This chain joins TRBV5-4 and TRBJ2-2; 10 bases match TRBD1. CDR3 length equals 15 residues. V lost 5 bases to trimming and J lost 6 bases; unmatched junction nucleotides: 7. The germline V gene has CDR1 SGHNT and CDR2 YYREEE (reference sequence). CDR3 sequence: CASSLTGGESGELFF. The CDR3 DNA reads TGTGCCAGCAGTTTGACAGGGGGCGAGTCCGGGGAGCTGTTTTTT.

The V gene is TRBV14, the J gene TRBJ2-1; 12 positions agree with TRBD2. V trimming: 0 bases; J trimming: 7 bases; junction bases outside the gene matches: 7. The CDR3 is 17 residues long. Per the germline V gene, CDR1 is SGHDN and CDR2 is FVKESK. DNA for the CDR3: TGTGCCAGCAGCCAAGATAAAGGACTAGCGGGGATTAATGAGCAGTTCTTC. Amino acids: CASSQDKGLAGINEQFF.

J is TRBJ2-1 and V is TRBV2, with TRBD2 identical over 7 bases. Germline CDR1 SNHLY, CDR2 FYNNEI. V lost 0 bases to trimming and J lost 2 bases; unmatched junction nucleotides: 16. This CDR3 spans 20 amino acids. CDR3 nucleotide sequence: TGTGCCAGCAGTGAAGCGCGGCTAGCGGCCTCAAAGTATACCTACAATGAGCAGTTCTTC. It is translated as CASSEARLAASKYTYNEQFF.

The chain has TRBV7-9 and TRBJ2-5; 9 bases match TRBD1. With V trimmed by 5 bases and J by 1 base, 5 bases remained unmatched. This CDR3 contains 15 residues. Germline lookup yields CDR1 SEHNR and CDR2 FQNEAQ (reference sequence). CDR3 residues: CASSPGTGFQETQYF. Here the CDR3 DNA reads TGTGCCAGCAGCCCGGGGACAGGGTTCCAAGAGACCCAGTACTTC. Together with reference TRBV7-9 and TRBJ2-5, the CDR3 gives the full variable domain: DTGVSQNPRHKITKRGQNVTFRCDPISEHNRLYWYRQTLGQGPEFLTYFQNEAQLEKSRLLSDRFSAERPKGSFSTLEIQRTEQGDSAMYLCASSPGTGFQETQYFGPGTRLLVL.

V and J are TRBV18 and TRBJ2-5; no firm D call. CDR1 is KGHSH, CDR2 LQKENI, per germline. Trimming shortened V by 3 bases and J by 3 bases, and 11 bases separated the two germline ends. The CDR3 covers 14 residues. Here the CDR3 reads CASSPSLSEETQYF. The CDR3, as DNA: TGTGCCAGCTCACCGTCACTGTCGGAAGAGACCCAGTACTTC.

This sequence joins TRBV13 and TRBJ1-2; 7 positions match TRBD1. The CDR3 runs to 12 residues. Germline values: CDR1 PRHDT, CDR2 FYEKMQ (reference sequence). With 5 bases clipped from V and 7 bases from J, the junction kept 4 bases outside the gene matches. The CDR3 sequence: CASSAYRGGYTF. The CDR3 DNA is TGTGCCAGCAGCGCGTACAGGGGTGGCTACACCTTC.

This clone has a count of ten or more. The chain uses TRBV7-9 and TRBJ2-7; 7 nucleotides line up with TRBD2. The CDR3 totals 13 residues. The trim removed 7 bases at V and 5 bases at J, leaving 8 bases unmatched. Germline V gene lookup returns CDR1 SEHNR and CDR2 FQNEAQ (reference sequence). The CDR3 sequence: CASISGWRDEQYF. The CDR3 nucleotides read TGTGCCAGCATTAGCGGGTGGAGGGACGAGCAGTACTTC.

The chain recombines TRBV5-1 with TRBJ2-1; 8 bases fit TRBD2. V shed 4 bases and J 11 bases; nucleotides not matched to a gene: 11. Germline values: CDR1 SGHRS, CDR2 YFSETQ. The CDR3 sequence is 14 residues long. The CDR3 spells CASSPQAGEDQQFF. In DNA form, the CDR3 reads TGCGCCAGCAGCCCGCAAGCGGGAGAAGACCAGCAGTTCTTC.

This clone was picked up a small number of times. This chain joins TRBV28 and TRBJ2-1; 7 positions match TRBD2. This CDR3 region has 15 residues. The germline V gene has CDR1 MDHEN and CDR2 SYDVKM. V shed 5 bases, J shed 2 bases, and the junction held 6 bases outside the gene matches. The CDR3 DNA follows: TGTGCCAGCAGTATTCAACGGGGGGCCTACAATGAGCAGTTCTTC. Its protein is CASSIQRGAYNEQFF. Combining the CDR3 with reference TRBV28 and TRBJ2-1 gives the whole variable domain DVKVTQSSRYLVKRTGEKVFLECVQDMDHENMFWYRQDPGLGLRLIYFSYDVKMKEKGDIPEGYSVSREKKERFSLILESASTNQTSMYLCASSIQRGAYNEQFFGPGTRLTVL.

This clone was counted at least ten times. Other nucleotide sequences in the sample specify the same CDR3. CDR3 DNA: TGTGCCAGCACTGGACAGTTAAGCACAGATACGCAGTATTTT. Its translation: CASTGQLSTDTQYF. This chain links TRBV28 with TRBJ2-3, with D possibly TRBD1 on 6 matching bases. The CDR3 runs to 14 residues. V was pared by 7 bases and J by 0 bases, with 11 bases between. CDR1 and CDR2 from the germline V gene are MDHEN and SYDVKM.

This sequence joins TRBV2 and TRBJ2-4, with TRBD1 as a possible D gene (6 bases). V lost 5 bases to trimming and J lost 6 bases, with 11 bases between them. In germline, CDR1 is SNHLY, CDR2 FYNNEI. This CDR3 comprises 13 residues. The CDR3 spells CASSQWTVNIQYF. CDR3 nucleotide sequence: TGTGCCAGCAGTCAATGGACAGTAAACATTCAGTACTTC.